The present entry profiles one T cell receptor (beta chain) with its context. Germline assignment: CDR1 SGHVS and CDR2 FQNEAQ. Losses at the gene ends were 5 bases for V and 4 bases for J; bases not matched to a gene: 4. The CDR3 has 14 amino acids. This table comes from immunoSEQ multiplex PCR, and its TCRdb copy is limited to in-frame clones, with some not included. The sample consists of roughly 10,000 clones, about 93% of them appearing once. The data are from a study of graft-versus-host responses after intestinal transplantation. Overall study: Anti-thymocyte globulin induction preceded about 3 years of tacrolimus and steroid maintenance in all recipients.

The starting material was PBMCs, obtained 8 days after intestinal transplant. V and J are TRBV7-8 and TRBJ1-3; 8 bases map to TRBD1. This clonotype originated in a human patient who received an intestinal transplant, so some T cells may come from the graft donor. CDR3 DNA sequence: TGTGCCAGCAGCCAGGACAGGGCCGGAAACACCATATATTTT. It yields the protein CASSQDRAGNTIYF.